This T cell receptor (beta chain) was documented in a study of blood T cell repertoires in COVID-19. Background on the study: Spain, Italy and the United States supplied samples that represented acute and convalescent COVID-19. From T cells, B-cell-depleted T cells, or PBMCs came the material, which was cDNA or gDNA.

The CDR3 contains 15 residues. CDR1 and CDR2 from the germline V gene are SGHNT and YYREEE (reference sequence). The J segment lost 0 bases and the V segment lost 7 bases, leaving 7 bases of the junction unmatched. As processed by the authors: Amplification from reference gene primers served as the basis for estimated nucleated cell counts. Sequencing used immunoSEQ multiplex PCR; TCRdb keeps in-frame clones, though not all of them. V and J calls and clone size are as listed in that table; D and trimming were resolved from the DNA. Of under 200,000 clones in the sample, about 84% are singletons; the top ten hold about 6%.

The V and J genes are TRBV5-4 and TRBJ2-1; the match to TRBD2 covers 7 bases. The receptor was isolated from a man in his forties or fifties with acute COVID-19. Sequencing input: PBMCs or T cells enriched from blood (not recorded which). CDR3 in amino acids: CASLRREASYNEQFF. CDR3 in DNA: TGTGCCAGCCTTAGACGGGAGGCCTCCTACAATGAGCAGTTCTTC.